Following are 21 T cell receptor beta chains from one sample sequenced in a study of shared clonotypes between healthy human individuals. The repertoire was sequenced with immunoSEQ multiplex PCR; TCRdb's copy has only in-frame clones and lacks some. The table has roughly 1,000,000 clones, around 78% seen once. The sample taken for sequencing was memory CD4+ T cells from PBMCs. The subset is: CD45RA-negative fraction. The source is a man between 18 and 35 years old in good health. Some clones in this sample may be carry-over from other donors' samples.

The rearrangement uses TRBV18 and TRBJ2-2; 8 positions match TRBD1. CDR3 length: 19 residues. The J segment lost 1 base and the V segment lost 6 bases, leaving 16 bases of the junction unmatched. The germline V gene encodes CDR1 KGHSH and CDR2 LQKENI. CDR3 DNA: TGTGCCAGCTCCCAACGGACAGGGCGAATCGCAGAGAACACCGGGGAGCTGTTTTTT. Translating it yields CASSQRTGRIAENTGELFF.

The CDR3 DNA sequence: TGTGCCAGCAGTCCGGTGGGAACTGAAGCTTTCTTT. Translating it yields CASSPVGTEAFF. The chain couples TRBV6-6 to TRBJ1-1; D gene uncertain. The CDR3 contains 12 residues. The V end lost 5 bases, the J end lost 5 bases, and 9 bases lay between the germline ends. The germline CDR1 and CDR2 sequences are MNHNY and SVGAGI (reference sequence).

This clone has more than one count but fewer than ten. This chain links TRBV19 with TRBJ1-2; no firm D call. Per germline, CDR1 LNHDA and CDR2 SQIVND (reference sequence). V gave up 4 bases and J gave up 5 bases, with 14 bases separating them. This CDR3 is built from 14 residues. CDR3 nucleotide sequence: TGTGCCAGTAGTAAGGGAGTTTCGGCATATGGCTACACCTTC. It specifies CASSKGVSAYGYTF.

The chain links TRBV28 to TRBJ2-7; 9 nucleotides line up with TRBD2. Trimming at V came to 6 bases and at J to 0 bases, leaving 9 bases not matched to a gene. Germline-derived CDR1 and CDR2 are MDHEN and SYDVKM. CDR3 length: 16 amino acids. The CDR3 is CASSPFSGSFSYEQYF. DNA of the CDR3: TGTGCCAGCAGCCCTTTTAGCGGGAGTTTCTCCTACGAGCAGTACTTC.

The V gene is TRBV5-1, the J gene TRBJ2-7; 9 positions agree with TRBD1. The CDR3 contains 14 residues. J lost 3 bases, V lost 5 bases, and 6 bases had no gene match. CDR1 and CDR2 from the germline V gene are SGHRS and YFSETQ. The CDR3 region is CASRTGTGNYEQYF. The CDR3 nucleotides are TGCGCCAGCAGAACCGGGACAGGGAACTACGAGCAGTACTTC.

The V and J genes are TRBV6-5 and TRBJ1-5; no reliable D call. The ends were cut back, 2 bases at V and 6 bases at J, with 8 bases in the middle. The V gene's germline CDR1 is MNHEY and CDR2 SVGAGI. The length of the CDR3 is 13 residues. CDR3 nucleotides: TGTGCCAGCAGTTACAAAATGGGTCAGCCCCAGCATTTT. Its translation is CASSYKMGQPQHF.

This rearrangement joins TRBV7-3 to TRBJ1-6, with TRBD1 matching 8 bases. V lost 2 bases to trimming and J lost 4 bases; unmatched junction nucleotides: 4. The germline CDR1 and CDR2 sequences are SGHTA and FQGTGA. The CDR3 runs 16 residues. CDR3 coding DNA: TGTGCCAGCAGCTTATCTGGGACAGGTTATAATTCACCCCTCCACTTT. Encoded protein: CASSLSGTGYNSPLHF.

The CDR3 bases are TGCAGCGTTGTAGGACCTTTCGGGAGAGAGACCCAGTACTTC. It yields the protein CSVVGPFGRETQYF. This chain joins TRBV29-1 and TRBJ2-5; tentative D call: TRBD2 (6 bases). Germline V CDR1 and CDR2: SQVTM, ANQGSEA. The CDR3 sequence is 14 residues long. Trimming left V 4 bases short and J 4 bases short, with 16 bases between.

As regards this clone: The same CDR3 also results from other DNA sequences found in this sample. The rearrangement joins TRBV28 to TRBJ2-7; D is possibly TRBD1 or TRBD2 (5 bases each). CDR3 size: 14 residues. V was pared by 5 bases and J by 0 bases, with 11 bases between. CDR1 and CDR2 (germline): MDHEN, SYDVKM. The CDR3 DNA is TGTGCCAGCAGTCCAGGGACGTACTCCTACGAGCAGTACTTC. The encoded protein is CASSPGTYSYEQYF. The full variable domain, its missing parts supplied by reference TRBV28 and TRBJ2-7, is DVKVTQSSRYLVKRTGEKVFLECVQDMDHENMFWYRQDPGLGLRLIYFSYDVKMKEKGDIPEGYSVSREKKERFSLILESASTNQTSMYLCASSPGTYSYEQYFGPGTRLTVT.

About this clone: Other nucleotide sequences in the sample specify the same CDR3. V and J are TRBV29-1 and TRBJ2-7; 7 positions match TRBD1. This CDR3 region has 12 residues. Germline assignment: CDR1 SQVTM and CDR2 ANQGSEA. J gave up 5 bases and V 4 bases, and 5 bases lay outside the gene matches. The CDR3 sequence is CSVGQGIHEQYF. CDR3 sequence (DNA): TGCAGCGTTGGACAGGGTATACACGAGCAGTACTTC.

This chain links TRBV6-1 with TRBJ2-7; possible D gene TRBD1, 6 bases. The CDR3 runs 14 residues. V lost 4 bases and J lost 3, with 13 bases in between. CDR1 and CDR2 from the germline V gene are MNHNS and SASEGT. In DNA form, the CDR3 reads TGTGCCAGCAGTGGGATCAGGGGTGGCTACGAGCAGTACTTC. This sequence encodes CASSGIRGGYEQYF.

This chain connects TRBV27 to TRBJ2-7; the D is unclear. This CDR3 contains 14 residues. V was cut by 5 bases and J by 3 bases, with 14 bases left in between. CDR1 and CDR2 (germline): MNHEY, SMNVEV (reference sequence). CDR3 nucleotides: TGTGCCAGCAGTAGAGGACGGAAGAACTACGAGCAGTACTTC. It encodes CASSRGRKNYEQYF.

The chain combines TRBV6-5 with TRBJ1-3; TRBD1 matches 7 bases. J was trimmed by 1 base and V by 6 bases; bases with no gene match: 3. CDR1 is MNHEY, CDR2 SVGAGI, per germline. The CDR3 length is 14 residues. For the CDR3, the DNA is TGTGCCAGCAGGGCGACAGGGTCTGGAAACACCATATATTTT. This codes for CASRATGSGNTIYF.

The chain combines TRBV5-4 with TRBJ2-2, with a weak D call TRBD2 (6 bases). V lost 1 base and J lost 4, with 11 bases in between. Germline V lookup: CDR1 SGHNT, CDR2 YYREEE (reference sequence). CDR3 length: 15 amino acids. The CDR3 spells CASSLPPGGTGELFF. The CDR3 bases are TGTGCCAGCAGCTTGCCCCCCGGGGGCACCGGGGAGCTGTTTTTT.

This clone was observed once. The gene calls are TRBV9 and TRBJ2-7, with 8 bases lining up with TRBD2. In germline, CDR1 is SGDLS, CDR2 YYNGEE. V dropped 3 bases and J dropped 6; count of bases not matched to a gene: 8. The CDR3 contains 14 residues. The CDR3 DNA follows: TGTGCCAGCAGCGCCTCCAGCGGGAGCTCCGAGCAGTACTTC. This codes for CASSASSGSSEQYF.

This chain joins TRBV2 and TRBJ1-2; tentative D call: TRBD1 (6 bases). Trimming stripped 6 bases from V and 4 bases from J, with 18 bases between. The V gene's germline CDR1 is SNHLY and CDR2 FYNNEI. CDR3 size: 15 residues. The CDR3 nucleotides read TGTGCCAGCAGAGACGGGGGCCTTAGCAGCTATGGCTACACCTTC. Encoded protein: CASRDGGLSSYGYTF. The whole variable domain, remainder taken from reference TRBV2 and TRBJ1-2, is EPEVTQTPSHQVTQMGQEVILRCVPISNHLYFYWYRQILGQKVEFLVSFYNNEISEKSEIFDDQFSVERPDGSNFTLKIRSTKLEDSAMYFCASRDGGLSSYGYTFGSGTRLTVV.

The V call is TRBV18, the J call TRBJ2-7; no reliable D call. CDR3 length equals 13 residues. CDR1 is KGHSH and CDR2 is LQKENI in the germline V gene. The V and J ends lost 6 bases and 2 bases respectively, with 11 bases between them. The DNA of the CDR3 is TGTGCCAGCTCGACCGGGTTTGCCTACGAGCAGTACTTC. Its translation: CASSTGFAYEQYF. Using reference TRBV18 and TRBJ2-7 for the parts outside the CDR3, the full variable domain is NAGVMQNPRHLVRRRGQEARLRCSPMKGHSHVYWYRQLPEEGLKFMVYLQKENIIDESGMPKERFSAEFPKEGPSILRIQQVVRGDSAAYFCASSTGFAYEQYFGPGTRLTVT.

This chain joins TRBV2 and TRBJ2-7; no clear D gene. Trimming cost V 3 bases and J 6 bases, with 12 bases left between them. The CDR3 totals 13 residues. Germline V CDR1 and CDR2: SNHLY, FYNNEI. The CDR3 bases are TGTGCCAGCAGTGATAACAGCAGAGGCGAGCAGTACTTC. Residues: CASSDNSRGEQYF.

V gene TRBV6-1 combines with J gene TRBJ1-3; D call uncertain. The ends were cut back, 6 bases at V and 0 bases at J, with 12 bases in the middle. This CDR3 is built from 15 residues. Germline V CDR1 and CDR2: MNHNS, SASEGT. CDR3 DNA sequence: TGTGCCAGCAGCCTAGAATTCATCTCTGGAAACACCATATATTTT. Its protein is CASSLEFISGNTIYF.

As concerns this clone: The identical CDR3 is also encoded by other nucleotide sequences in the sample. This chain joins TRBV2 and TRBJ1-1; D not certain. Germline assignment: CDR1 SNHLY and CDR2 FYNNEI. Trimming cost V 7 bases and J 1 base, with 4 bases left between them. This CDR3 is 11 amino acids long. CDR3 DNA sequence: TGTGCCAGCACTAGGAACACTGAAGCTTTCTTT. Its protein product is CASTRNTEAFF.

This chain links TRBV6-6 with TRBJ2-7; 9 bases are shared with TRBD1. The CDR3 runs to 15 residues. Trimming cost V 5 bases and J 3 bases; bases outside gene matches: 8. CDR1 is MNHNY and CDR2 is SVGAGI in the germline V gene (reference sequence). The CDR3 here is CASSPRPGQGYEQYF. Written as DNA, the CDR3 is TGTGCCAGCAGTCCTAGACCGGGACAGGGCTACGAGCAGTACTTC.